These 17 T cell receptor beta chains share one sample of origin, sequenced in a study of human T cells and chemical hapten exposure. Time point of the sample: patch test 2, 6 weeks after DPC sensitization. The treatment: therapeutic diphenylcyclopropenone sensitization with weekly scalp DPC. TCRdb itself ran the RACE reads through MiXCR, one entry per CDR3 protein. This table holds about 40,000 distinct CDR3 sequences, less than 4% found once. The source was whole blood, collected in connection with sensitization to the hapten diphenylcyclopropenone (DPC). These receptors were collected from a man aged 35 to 55 with alopecia areata. Some clones in this sample may be carry-over from other donors' samples.

This clonotype was found many times. The chain joins TRBV7-9 to TRBJ2-1; D might be TRBD2 (5 bases). The V gene's germline CDR1 is SEHNR and CDR2 FQNEAQ (reference sequence). CDR3 length: 14 amino acids. V was shortened by 3 bases and J by 7 bases, with 13 bases between the two germline ends. This chain's CDR3 is CASSLTVGGNEQFF. In DNA, the CDR3 is TGTGCCAGCAGCTTGACGGTCGGAGGTAATGAGCAGTTCTTC.

This clonotype was counted ten times or more. The chain employs TRBV6-5 and TRBJ2-5, with 10 bases lining up with TRBD2. After removal of 0 bases from V and 4 bases from J, the junction contained 5 bases not matched to a gene. Germline values: CDR1 MNHEY, CDR2 SVGAGI. CDR3 length: 16 amino acids. This chain's CDR3 is CASSYSKAGGRETQYF. The CDR3 DNA is TGTGCCAGCAGTTACTCGAAAGCGGGAGGGCGAGAGACCCAGTACTTC.

This clonotype was seen many times. This rearrangement joins TRBV12-3 or TRBV12-4 to TRBJ2-6; TRBD1 matches at 7 bases. This CDR3 region has 15 residues. The trim removed 3 bases at V and 3 bases at J, leaving 2 bases unmatched. The CDR3: CASSFQGVGANVLTF. The CDR3, as DNA: TGTGCCAGCAGTTTTCAGGGGGTTGGGGCCAACGTCCTGACTTTC.

This clonotype was seen at least ten times. This chain links TRBV3-1 with TRBJ1-2; perhaps TRBD1 as D (6 bases). Trimming took off 1 base at V and 0 bases at J, with 15 bases between the two ends. The CDR3 consists of 17 residues. Germline loops: CDR1 LGHDT, CDR2 YNNKEL (reference sequence). The chain's CDR3 is CASSQVGGTGANYGYTF. For the CDR3, the DNA is TGTGCCAGCAGCCAAGTGGGGGGCACGGGAGCTAACTATGGCTACACCTTC.

This clonotype was detected ten times or more. V is TRBV18 and J is TRBJ2-5, with D perhaps TRBD1 (5 bases). Germline CDR1 KGHSH, CDR2 LQKENI. This CDR3 has 14 amino acids. V was shortened by 0 bases and J by 9 bases, with 14 bases between the two germline ends. CDR3 in amino acids: CASSPPGDGRAQYF. The CDR3 DNA reads as TGTGCCAGCTCACCACCAGGGGATGGAAGGGCCCAGTACTTC.

In this sample, this clonotype turned up many times. V and J are TRBV12-3 or TRBV12-4 and TRBJ1-5; D is undetermined. The CDR3 has 13 amino acids. Trimming pared 3 bases from V and 0 bases from J, leaving 3 bases between. Written as DNA, the CDR3 is TGTGCCAGCAGTTTCAGTAGCAATCAGCCCCAGCATTTT. Translation gives CASSFSSNQPQHF.

This clonotype has a count of ten or more. This chain connects TRBV19 to TRBJ2-7; D gene unclear. The germline CDR1 and CDR2 sequences are LNHDA and SQIVND (reference sequence). The CDR3 is 12 residues long. Trimming shortened V by 4 bases and J by 5 bases, and 9 bases separated the two germline ends. The CDR3 here is CASSNGFDEQYF. The CDR3 nucleotides are TGTGCCAGTAGTAATGGGTTTGACGAGCAGTACTTC.

This clonotype was detected many times. V gene TRBV28 combines with J gene TRBJ1-2; a possible D gene is TRBD1 (6 bases). CDR3 length: 13 residues. Trimming pared 1 base from V and 6 bases from J, leaving 9 bases between. Germline loops: CDR1 MDHEN, CDR2 SYDVKM. CDR3 region: CASSLSYRDGYTF. CDR3 coding DNA: TGTGCCAGCAGTTTATCTTACAGGGATGGCTACACCTTC.

The table lists this clonotype with many counts. This chain connects TRBV6-2 or TRBV6-3 to TRBJ2-4; TRBD1 matches at 7 bases. The CDR3 covers 15 residues. Germline trimming cut 2 bases from V and 8 bases from J; bases unmatched to any gene: 9. Germline-derived CDR1 and CDR2 are MNHEY and SVGEGT. The CDR3 region is CASSYPTTGKDIQYF. CDR3 coding DNA: TGTGCCAGCAGTTACCCCACGACAGGGAAGGACATTCAGTACTTC.

The CDR3 reads CASSLAVRAGANVLTF. CDR3 sequence (DNA): TGTGCCAGCAGCTTAGCGGTTCGGGCAGGGGCCAACGTCCTGACTTTC. The gene calls are TRBV7-2 and TRBJ2-6; D not certain. V lost 0 bases and J 4 bases, leaving 10 bases between the germline ends. The CDR3 totals 16 residues. The V gene's germline CDR1 is SGHTA and CDR2 FQGNSA.

This clonotype turned up a few times. This sequence joins TRBV4-3 and TRBJ1-1, with D perhaps TRBD1 (5 bases). With 0 bases removed from V and 4 bases from J, the gap between germline ends came to 24 bases. The CDR3 has 19 amino acids. In germline, CDR1 is LGHNA, CDR2 YSLEER. CDR3 coding DNA: TGCGCCAGCAGCCAAGATATATCGGGCGTATCCGGCGGGGGCACTGAAGCTTTCTTT. This gives the protein CASSQDISGVSGGGTEAFF.

This clonotype was recorded many times. V and J are TRBV20-1 and TRBJ2-3, with D perhaps TRBD2 (6 bases). Per the germline V gene, CDR1 is DFQATT and CDR2 is SNEGSKA (reference sequence). CDR3 length equals 14 residues. V shed 6 bases and J shed 5 bases, with 18 bases lying between them. The CDR3: CSAPGLLREDTQYF. Written as DNA, the CDR3 is TGCAGTGCCCCGGGACTCCTTAGGGAAGATACGCAGTATTTT.

The J gene is TRBJ1-1, the V gene TRBV27, with 9 bases identical to TRBD1. The CDR3 runs 12 residues. V lost 6 bases and J lost 6; bases outside the gene matches: 2. The germline gives CDR1 MNHEY, CDR2 SMNVEV (reference sequence). CDR3 DNA sequence: TGTGCCAGCAGCGACAGGGGGTCTGAAGCTTTCTTT. This sequence encodes CASSDRGSEAFF.

There are many counts of this clonotype. The rearrangement joins TRBV27 to TRBJ1-3; 9 positions match TRBD1. V trimming: 5 bases; J trimming: 2 bases; junction bases outside the gene matches: 10. The germline CDR1 and CDR2 sequences are MNHEY and SMNVEV (reference sequence). CDR3 length: 17 residues. CDR3 sequence: CASSRTGTGLTGNTIYF. The DNA of the CDR3 is TGTGCCAGCAGTCGAACCGGGACAGGGTTAACTGGAAACACCATATATTTT.

This clonotype was seen repeatedly, ten times or more. V and J are TRBV7-2 and TRBJ2-3; possible D gene TRBD2, 6 bases. The CDR3 runs to 15 residues. The germline CDR1 and CDR2 sequences are SGHTA and FQGNSA. The ends were cut back, 0 bases at V and 4 bases at J, with 11 bases in the middle. The CDR3 is CASSLAGTSSDTQYF. CDR3 bases: TGTGCCAGCAGCTTAGCCGGGACTTCTTCAGATACGCAGTATTTT.

Many counts were recorded for this clonotype. V gene TRBV28 combines with J gene TRBJ1-4; 9 positions agree with TRBD1. V shed 2 bases, J shed 7 bases, and the junction held 5 bases outside the gene matches. The germline V gene has CDR1 MDHEN and CDR2 SYDVKM. CDR3 size: 15 residues. The CDR3 sequence: CASSLARTGVEKLFF. CDR3 DNA: TGTGCCAGCAGTTTAGCGCGGACAGGGGTTGAAAAACTGTTTTTT.

This clonotype was seen repeatedly, ten times or more. The chain is built from TRBV5-1 and TRBJ2-5; D is unclear. There are 14 residues in the CDR3. Trimming took off 4 bases at V and 2 bases at J, with 12 bases between the two ends. The germline V gene encodes CDR1 SGHRS and CDR2 YFSETQ. The CDR3 nucleotides read TGCGCCAGCAGCCCGAGGACGGCGCAAGAGACCCAGTACTTC. As protein: CASSPRTAQETQYF.